Included here is one T cell receptor beta chain sequence, with context. The antigen it recognizes is unknown. Qualities for individual bases were not recorded, and no much larger clone is one base off. This record comes from a study of T cell responses to AZD1222 COVID-19 vaccine (TCRdb year 2021). Background for the entire study: AZD1222 recipients given second doses at about 4 weeks or at about 12 weeks were pooled, since spike-specific TCR depth and breadth were not found to differ between the two schedules. Trial participants were enrolled by age into 18-55, 56-69 and 70-plus year subgroups, with about 150, 28 and 57 TCR-sequenced participants respectively. TCR sequencing covered fewer than 250 trial participants: 207 given two doses of AZD1222 and approximately 26 given two doses of MenACWY control vaccine. What the authors observed across the whole study: In the small 56-69-year group, the increase in depth fell short of significance, most likely because of low power. Conclusions about previously exposed vaccinees are limited, since just a handful of AZD1222 recipients were seropositive for SARS-CoV-2 at baseline. Most participants were white British and females outnumbered males, and the authors suggested that clonal diversity may have been underestimated. Nearly half of unique spike-specific TCRs reportedly recognized epitopes outside regions mutated in the B.1.351 and B.1.1.7 variants. Spike-specific TCR breadth and depth rose significantly after two AZD1222 doses compared with day 0 and with MenACWY recipients. The whole spike protein was spanned by vaccine-associated CD4 TCRs, and dominant responses were seen in regions 160-218 and 743-854. Because no samples from the day 14 peak response were available, repertoires could be characterized only after the peak T cell response.

The sample's time point, from its label and the paper: baseline before first vaccination. Vaccinee samples were obtained from the UK trials COV001 and COV002, which included a single-blind randomized controlled phase 2/3 trial of AZD1222 (ChAdOx1 nCoV-19) in healthy adults. Trial participant PBMC samples were collected at day 0 and day 28 after the second dose for TCRbeta chain sequencing. The CDR3 regions of human TCRbeta chains were analyzed by immunosequencing. On the authors' methods: TCRs in the repertoires were matched against a reference library of SARS-CoV-2-specific TCRs that had been generated with the MIRA antigen-specificity platform. Breadth was defined as the fraction of unique TCRs that were SARS-CoV-2-associated. Depth was defined as the fraction of total T cells that were SARS-CoV-2-associated. Using the MIRA data, every spike-specific TCR was mapped to the spike region that the TCR reacted to and assigned to either a CD4 or a CD8 class. Log10-transformed breadth and depth values were compared by one-way ANOVA with Sidak's multiple comparisons tests. Here the immuneACCESS table is served through TCRdb, limited to in-frame sequences with V and J called. Missing clones are a known gap in these copies; in checked studies unresolved V genes cover under half, and the rest lacks a known reason. That table gives V, J and clone size, and the DNA gave D and trimming. The sample includes 150,000 or so clones, with less than 95% observed a single time. 1.1% to 1.5% of the sample is taken by the ten largest.

The germline V gene specifies KGHSH as CDR1 and LQKENI as CDR2. The CDR3 contains 17 residues, cysteine and phenylalanine counted. The only DNA kept is the CDR3, 51 bases in frame from the first base. The V and J ends are trimmed by 0 bases and 3 bases, leaving 15 bases between them. The sequence came from an adult in good health. The receptor chain draws on TRBV18 and TRBJ1-5; the D segment cannot be called with confidence. Source: peripheral blood, taken on day 0 of AZD1222 vaccination. In nucleotides, the sequence is TGTGCCAGCTCACCACCGATTAAGTCAGAATCCAATCAGCCCCAGCATTTT. Its protein product is CASSPPIKSESNQPQHF. The entire variable domain, with the stretches around the CDR3 drawn from the reference TRBV18 and TRBJ1-5 proteins, is NAGVMQNPRHLVRRRGQEARLRCSPMKGHSHVYWYRQLPEEGLKFMVYLQKENIIDESGMPKERFSAEFPKEGPSILRIQQVVRGDSAAYFCASSPPIKSESNQPQHFGDGTRLSIL.